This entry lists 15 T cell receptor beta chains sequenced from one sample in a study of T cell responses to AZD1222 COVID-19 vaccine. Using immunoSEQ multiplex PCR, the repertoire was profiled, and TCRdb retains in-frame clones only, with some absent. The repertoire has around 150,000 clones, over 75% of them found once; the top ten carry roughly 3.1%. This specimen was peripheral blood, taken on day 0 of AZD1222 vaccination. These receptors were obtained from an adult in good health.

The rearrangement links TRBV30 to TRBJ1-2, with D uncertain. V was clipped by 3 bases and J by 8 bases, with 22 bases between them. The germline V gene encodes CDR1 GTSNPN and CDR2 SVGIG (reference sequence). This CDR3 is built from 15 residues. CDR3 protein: CAWRQAPAVFAGYTF. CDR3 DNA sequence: TGTGCCTGGAGGCAGGCACCCGCCGTCTTCGCGGGCTACACCTTC.

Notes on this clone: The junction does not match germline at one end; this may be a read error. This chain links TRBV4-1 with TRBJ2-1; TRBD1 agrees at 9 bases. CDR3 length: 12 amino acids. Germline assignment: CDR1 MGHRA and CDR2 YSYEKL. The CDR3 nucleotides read TGCGCCAGCAGCCAAGCGACAGGGGGTATGCTCTTC. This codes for CASSQATGGMLF.

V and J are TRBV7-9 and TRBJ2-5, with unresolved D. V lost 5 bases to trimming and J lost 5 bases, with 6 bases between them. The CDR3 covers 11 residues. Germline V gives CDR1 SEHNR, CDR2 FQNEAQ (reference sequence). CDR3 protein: CASSPRETQYF. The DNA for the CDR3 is TGTGCCAGCAGCCCCCGGGAGACCCAGTACTTC.

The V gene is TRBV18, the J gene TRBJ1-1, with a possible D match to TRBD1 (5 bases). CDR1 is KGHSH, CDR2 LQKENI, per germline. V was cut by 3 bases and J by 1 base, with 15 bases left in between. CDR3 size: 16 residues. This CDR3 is CASSPLGPPANTEAFF. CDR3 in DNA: TGTGCCAGCTCACCTTTGGGACCCCCGGCGAACACTGAAGCTTTCTTT.

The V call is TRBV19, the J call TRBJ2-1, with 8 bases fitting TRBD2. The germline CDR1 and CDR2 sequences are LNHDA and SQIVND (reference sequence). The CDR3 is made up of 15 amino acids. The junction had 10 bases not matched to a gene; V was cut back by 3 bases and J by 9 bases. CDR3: CASSISSGSPSEQFF. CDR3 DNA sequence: TGTGCCAGTAGTATCTCCAGCGGGAGTCCTAGTGAGCAGTTCTTC.

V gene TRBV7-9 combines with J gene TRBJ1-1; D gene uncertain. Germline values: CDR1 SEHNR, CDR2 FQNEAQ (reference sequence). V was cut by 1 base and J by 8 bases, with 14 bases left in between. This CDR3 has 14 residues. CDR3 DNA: TGTGCCAGCAGCTTAGTAGGCTCCTACCCCGAAGCTTTCTTT. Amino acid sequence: CASSLVGSYPEAFF.

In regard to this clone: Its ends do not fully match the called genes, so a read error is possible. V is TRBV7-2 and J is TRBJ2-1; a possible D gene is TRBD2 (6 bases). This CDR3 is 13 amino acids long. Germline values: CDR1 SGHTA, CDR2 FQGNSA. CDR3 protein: CASRLAAYNEQFF. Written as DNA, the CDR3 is TGTGCCAGCAGGTTAGCGGCCTACAATGAGCAGTTCTTC.

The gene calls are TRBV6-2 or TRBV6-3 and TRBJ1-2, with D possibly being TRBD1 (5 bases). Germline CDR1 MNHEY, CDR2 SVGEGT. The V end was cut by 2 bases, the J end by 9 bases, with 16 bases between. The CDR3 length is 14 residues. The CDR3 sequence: CASSYGAQGGSYTF. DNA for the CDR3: TGTGCCAGCAGTTACGGGGCGCAGGGTGGGAGCTACACCTTC.

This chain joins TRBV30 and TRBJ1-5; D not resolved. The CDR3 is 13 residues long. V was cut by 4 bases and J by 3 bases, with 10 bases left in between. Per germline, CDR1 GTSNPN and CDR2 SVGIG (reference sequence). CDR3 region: CAWNIGVNQPQHF. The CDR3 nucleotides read TGTGCCTGGAATATTGGGGTCAATCAGCCCCAGCATTTT.

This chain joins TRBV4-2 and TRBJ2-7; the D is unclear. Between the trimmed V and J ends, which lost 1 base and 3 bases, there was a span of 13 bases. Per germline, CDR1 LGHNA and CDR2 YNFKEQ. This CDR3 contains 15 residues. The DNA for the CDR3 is TGTGCCAGCAGCCAAGGCCCGAGACTGAACTACGAGCAGTACTTC. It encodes CASSQGPRLNYEQYF.

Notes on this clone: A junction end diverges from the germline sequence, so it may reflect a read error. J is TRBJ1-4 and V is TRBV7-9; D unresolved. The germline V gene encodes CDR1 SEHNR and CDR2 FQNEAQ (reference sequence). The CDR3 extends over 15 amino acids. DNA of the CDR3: TGTGCCAGCAGTTTAGGGTCCCCCATGAATGAAAAACTGTTTTTT. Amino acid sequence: CASSLGSPMNEKLFF.

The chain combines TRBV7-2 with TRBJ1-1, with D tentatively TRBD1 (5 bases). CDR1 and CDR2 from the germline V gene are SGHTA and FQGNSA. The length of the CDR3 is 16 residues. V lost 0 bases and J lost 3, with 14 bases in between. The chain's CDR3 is CASSLALRGWDTEAFF. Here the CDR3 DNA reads TGTGCCAGCAGCTTAGCGTTGAGGGGATGGGACACTGAAGCTTTCTTT.

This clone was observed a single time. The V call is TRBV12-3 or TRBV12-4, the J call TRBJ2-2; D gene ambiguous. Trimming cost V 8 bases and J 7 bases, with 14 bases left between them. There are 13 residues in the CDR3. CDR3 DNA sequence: TGTGCCAGCCACCCCGGGCGAGGCGGGGAGCTGTTTTTT. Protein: CASHPGRGGELFF.

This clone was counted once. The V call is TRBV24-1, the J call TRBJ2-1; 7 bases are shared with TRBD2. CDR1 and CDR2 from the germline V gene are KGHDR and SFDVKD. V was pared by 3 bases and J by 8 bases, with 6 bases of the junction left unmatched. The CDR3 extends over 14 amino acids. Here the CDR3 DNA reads TGTGCCACCAGTGATCCCCCTCTAGCGGATGAGCAGTTCTTC. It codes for CATSDPPLADEQFF.

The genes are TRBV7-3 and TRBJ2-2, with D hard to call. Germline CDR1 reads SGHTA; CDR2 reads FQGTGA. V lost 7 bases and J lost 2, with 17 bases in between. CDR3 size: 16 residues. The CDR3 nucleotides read TGTGCCAGCAAGGTGGTTCCACCGAGAAACACCGGGGAGCTGTTTTTT. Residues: CASKVVPPRNTGELFF.